This TCR beta chain was sequenced during a study of beta chain features in type 1 diabetes. The authors reverse transcribed all of the isolated RNA, so sequencing captured expressed TCRB transcripts. The data were produced by immunoSEQ multiplex PCR, yet TCRdb's version contains in-frame clones alone and is incomplete. The data contain under 400,000 clones, around 20% of them seen just once; the ten biggest clones take up approximately 0.046%. Germline values: CDR1 SEHNR, CDR2 FQNEAQ (reference sequence). This CDR3 is 14 amino acids long. V was trimmed by 0 bases and J by 5 bases, leaving 10 bases between them.

Specimen: naive CD4+ T cells from blood. The origin of this receptor is a young woman in good health. V usage is TRBV7-9 and J usage is TRBJ2-5, with D perhaps matching TRBD2 (6 bases). The CDR3 protein is CASSLAEGGETQYF. In nucleotides, the CDR3 is TGTGCCAGCAGCTTAGCCGAAGGAGGGGAGACCCAGTACTTC.